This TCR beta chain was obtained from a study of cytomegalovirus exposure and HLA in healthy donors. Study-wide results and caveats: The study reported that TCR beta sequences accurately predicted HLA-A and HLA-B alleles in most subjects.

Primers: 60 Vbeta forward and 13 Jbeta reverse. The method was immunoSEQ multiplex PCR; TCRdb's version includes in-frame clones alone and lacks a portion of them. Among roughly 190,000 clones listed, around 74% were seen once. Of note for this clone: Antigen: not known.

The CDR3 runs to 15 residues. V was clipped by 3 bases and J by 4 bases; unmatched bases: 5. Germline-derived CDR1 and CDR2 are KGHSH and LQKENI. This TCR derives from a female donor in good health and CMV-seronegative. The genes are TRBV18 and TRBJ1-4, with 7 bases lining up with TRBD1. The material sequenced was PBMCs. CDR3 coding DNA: TGTGCCAGCTCACCCCGGACAGGCTATAATGAAAAACTGTTTTTT. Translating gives CASSPRTGYNEKLFF.